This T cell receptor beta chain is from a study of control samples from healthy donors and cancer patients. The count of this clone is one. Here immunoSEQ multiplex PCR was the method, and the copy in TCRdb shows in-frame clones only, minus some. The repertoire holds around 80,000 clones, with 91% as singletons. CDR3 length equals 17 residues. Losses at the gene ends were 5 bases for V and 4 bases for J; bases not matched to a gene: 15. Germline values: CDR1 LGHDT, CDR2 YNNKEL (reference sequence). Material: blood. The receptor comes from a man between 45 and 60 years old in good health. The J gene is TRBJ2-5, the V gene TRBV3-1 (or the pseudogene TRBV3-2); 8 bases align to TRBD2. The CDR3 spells CASSLTRPGLAGETQYF. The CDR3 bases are TGTGCCAGCAGCTTAACCCGTCCGGGGCTAGCGGGAGAGACCCAGTACTTC.